One sample yielded the 4 T cell receptor beta chains listed below, sequenced in a study of OX40 agonist ivuxolimab in advanced cancers. Sequencing was performed with immunoSEQ multiplex PCR; in TCRdb, only in-frame clones are kept and a portion is missing. The table includes some 51,000 clones, 70% to 90% detected once. The specimen comprised CD4+ or CD8+ T cells sorted from blood, sampled in a trial of the OX40 agonist ivuxolimab. Receptors were obtained from an adult with an advanced solid tumor such as melanoma, head and neck, liver or kidney cancer.

The CDR3 DNA reads as TGTGCCAGCAGTTACTCGGACAGGGCTTACGAGCAGTACTTC. Translated, it gives CASSYSDRAYEQYF. The genes are TRBV6-5 and TRBJ2-7, with 8 bases identical to TRBD1. CDR1 MNHEY and CDR2 SVGAGI come from the germline V gene. The CDR3 runs to 14 residues. J gave up 4 bases and V 0 bases, and 2 bases lay outside the gene matches.

The chain carries TRBV11-2 and TRBJ2-1; 7 bases fit TRBD2. CDR1 is SGHAT, CDR2 FQNNGV, per germline. This CDR3 is 16 amino acids long. With 3 bases clipped from V and 5 bases from J, the junction kept 10 bases outside the gene matches. In DNA form, the CDR3 reads TGTGCCAGCAGCTTGTCTAGCGGCATCTATGACAATGAGCAGTTCTTC. The encoded protein is CASSLSSGIYDNEQFF. Drawing the rest from reference TRBV11-2 and TRBJ2-1, the complete variable domain is EAGVAQSPRYKIIEKRQSVAFWCNPISGHATLYWYQQILGQGPKLLIQFQNNGVVDDSQLPKDRFSAERLKGVDSTLKIQPAKLEDSAVYLCASSLSSGIYDNEQFFGPGTRLTVL.

The chain has TRBV6-5 and TRBJ1-4; tentative D call: TRBD1 (6 bases). V was pared by 5 bases and J by 5 bases, with 12 bases between. Germline assignment: CDR1 MNHEY and CDR2 SVGAGI. The CDR3 is 14 residues long. CDR3 region: CASSRGGANEKLFF. The DNA for the CDR3 is TGTGCCAGCAGTCGGGGGGGGGCAAATGAAAAACTGTTTTTT.

J is TRBJ2-3 and V is TRBV2; D remains ambiguous. This CDR3 is built from 14 residues. Trimming took off 4 bases at V and 6 bases at J, with 14 bases between the two ends. CDR1 and CDR2 from the germline V gene are SNHLY and FYNNEI. CDR3 DNA: TGTGCCAGCAGTGGGCTCAAGTCTGTGGATACGCAGTATTTT. Its protein product is CASSGLKSVDTQYF.